Reported below is one TCR beta chain. The data originate from a study of blood T cell repertoires in COVID-19. Study details: T cells, B-cell-depleted T cells, or PBMCs provided the cDNA or gDNA that served as material.

CDR3 size: 14 residues. CDR1 SGHVS and CDR2 FQNEAQ come from the germline V gene. The V end lost 5 bases, the J end lost 1 base, and 8 bases lay between the germline ends. In the source study's methods: Estimates of nucleated cell counts were drawn from the amplification of reference gene primers. Clones were read by immunoSEQ multiplex PCR, and TCRdb kept only the in-frame ones, dropping some. The DNA was the basis for D and trimming; V, J and clone size are from that table. The sample consists of about 110,000 clones, approximately 85% of them appearing once. The chain recombines TRBV7-8 with TRBJ2-2; D uncertain. Sequenced: peripheral blood. The origin of this receptor is a human donor in a cohort sampled during active COVID-19. The CDR3 DNA reads as TGTGCCAGCAGCGAACGAGAGAACACCGGGGAGCTGTTTTTT. It yields the protein CASSERENTGELFF.